The present T cell receptor (beta chain) was sequenced within a study of blood T cell repertoires in COVID-19 (TCRdb year 2020). For the wider study: Samples from collaborators originated in the United States, Italy and Spain and spanned both the acute and convalescent phases of COVID-19. The material from the prospective study consisted of cDNA or gDNA derived from T cells, B-cell-depleted T cells, or PBMCs. Deeply sampled blood TCRbeta repertoires from subjects exposed to, actively infected with, or recovered from COVID-19 were included in the dataset. The repertoires were released in a freely available public database meant as a resource for research on the immune response to SARS-CoV-2. The samples were drawn from two sources: the first 160 participants of the ongoing ImmuneRACE study, and 1,000 to 1,500 subjects contributed by 6 global collaborators. Sample metadata almost always included a de-identified subject ID, COVID-19 status, age in years and sex. Where available, HLA class I and class II types were obtained from metadata supplied by the sample provider rather than from assay-based typing. Study-level results and caveats: How much clinical and demographic metadata was included differed by source and by participant, and the metadata was provided uncurated.

Another Seattle source contributed samples from volunteer blood donors who had recovered from COVID-19. Collaborating institutions collected whole blood in K2EDTA tubes following their own protocols. Collaborator samples were shipped for TCRbeta analysis as frozen whole blood, isolated PBMCs, or DNA extracted from either sample type. The immunoSEQ Assay, a bias-controlled multiplex PCR, was used to amplify TCRbeta CDR3 regions from genomic DNA. In the original analysis: Nucleated cell counts per sample were estimated from amplification of reference gene primers within the assay. Sequence reads were collapsed and filtered to measure the absolute abundance of every unique TCRbeta CDR3 rearrangement. For each sample, productive Simpson clonality was calculated by taking the square root of Simpson's diversity index across productive rearrangements. The clones in this table, taken by TCRdb from immuneACCESS, are in-frame only. Not every clone is retained; where verified, under half of the shortfall comes from an unresolved V gene, and the cause of the rest is unknown. That table is the source of V, J and clone size, and D and trimming were worked out from the DNA. The sample yields 200,000 to 300,000 clones; 88% were counted once. The top ten hold approximately 3.7% of the sample.

From the cysteine through the phenylalanine, the CDR3 covers 13 amino acids. The CDR3 DNA has 39 bases and is translated from base 1. Unmatched junction bases come to 3, with V trimmed by 5 bases and J by 3 bases. In the germline V gene (reference sequence), CDR1 corresponds to SEHNR and CDR2 to FQNEAQ. In the case of this clone: Its antigen is still unknown. No much larger clonotype is one base removed from it; base qualities were not supplied.

Sequencing used peripheral blood. The sequence came from a man aged 55-75 years who had recovered from COVID-19. The receptor chain draws on TRBV7-9 and TRBJ1-2; 7 middle bases align to TRBD1. In nucleotide form, the sequence is TGTGCCAGCAGCCACACAGGGGACTATGGCTACACCTTC. This is translated as CASSHTGDYGYTF.